This T cell receptor (beta chain) was sequenced during a study of shared clonotypes between healthy human individuals. Whole-study context: With ages of 18 to 49, the donors were a couple of women and three men. CD4 naive and memory got three plates each, CD8 naive two, CD8 memory one. Study-wide findings and caveats: What naive subsets generally showed was a larger estimated richness than memory subsets showed. Across a few donors, naive CD4 shared roughly 5.1%, naive CD8 more than 3%, memory CD4 roughly 2.5%, memory CD8 around 0.36%.

As to this clone: No antigen is known for it.

CDR1 and CDR2 (germline): SNHLY, FYNNEI. This CDR3 spans 12 amino acids. Trimming removed 8 bases at V and 2 bases at J, with 10 bases between. Clones were sequenced by immunoSEQ multiplex PCR, and TCRdb holds only the in-frame ones, with some missing. The sample has 170,000 or so clones, approximately 61% seen once. The chain couples TRBV2 to TRBJ2-7; D unclear. The sequenced material came from memory CD4+ T cells sorted from blood. The subset is: CD45RA-negative fraction. The receptor was isolated from a man aged 25-40 years in good health. Written as DNA, the CDR3 is TGTGCCAGCCGAAGCGACACCTACGAGCAGTACTTC. This codes for CASRSDTYEQYF. Complete variable domain (other parts from reference TRBV2 and TRBJ2-7): EPEVTQTPSHQVTQMGQEVILRCVPISNHLYFYWYRQILGQKVEFLVSFYNNEISEKSEIFDDQFSVERPDGSNFTLKIRSTKLEDSAMYFCASRSDTYEQYFGPGTRLTVT.